This T cell receptor (beta chain) was sequenced for a study of memory B cells and T cells in multiple sclerosis. Points on this clone: Its antigen is currently unknown.

Whole-study results and caveats: Shared clonotype counts depended on differing compartment clone-set sizes and were normalized.

Assay used: immunoSEQ multiplex PCR; TCRdb lists only in-frame clones, some missing. The table lists under 50,000 clones, 82% of them singletons, with 0.85% to 1.2% in the top ten. Separate sequencing covered autoproliferating (CFSE-dim) and non-proliferating (CFSE-high) T cells from stimulus-free culture. Cultures began with some 52 million CFSE-labeled PBMCs, unstimulated for roughly seven days, with replicate wells pooled. Without exogenous stimuli, about 0.51 uM CFSE-labeled PBMCs were cultured serum-free. There are 13 residues in the CDR3. Between the trimmed V and J ends, which lost 6 bases and 0 bases, there was a span of 8 bases. From germline, CDR1 is MNHNY and CDR2 SVGAGI (reference sequence).

The receptor was isolated from a human donor with multiple sclerosis. This chain joins TRBV6-6 and TRBJ1-2; D is possibly TRBD1 (6 bases). Sequencing was carried out using PBMCs from blood kept in culture. CDR3 residues: CASRDRPNYGYTF. The DNA for the CDR3 is TGTGCCAGCAGAGACAGGCCTAACTATGGCTACACCTTC.